This paragraph reports one T cell receptor (beta chain). Its antigen is not known. The record originates from a study of T-cell memory formation after mild COVID-19. Looking at the study overall: The study found TCR clusters largely donor specific.

5'RACE with constant-segment primers yielded barcoded, UMI-tagged TCR alpha and TCR beta cDNA libraries. A single record per CDR3 protein comes from TCRdb applying MiXCR to the 5' RACE reads. The repertoire holds roughly 240,000 distinct CDR3 sequences, with roughly 15% as singletons. Overall study results and limits: Contracting CD4+ clones lay largely in CM and EM, with CD8+ ones residing in EMRA. Nothing showed for sure that second-wave clones peaking on day 37 were SARS-CoV-2 specific.

What was sequenced was PBMCs or a T cell subset sorted from them (not recorded which). The origin of this receptor is an adult woman who had mild COVID-19 (a few samples of this study predate the infection). Cell type and time point are not known.

CDR3 in DNA: TGTGCCAGCAGCCAAGATACTTCCGGGACAGGGGGCATGAACACTGAAGCTTTCTTT. It specifies CASSQDTSGTGGMNTEAFF. This chain links TRBV4-2 with TRBJ1-1; 12 nucleotides match TRBD1. Germline assignment: CDR1 LGHNA and CDR2 YNFKEQ. Trimming took 0 bases from V and 0 from J; bases not matched to a gene: 8. The CDR3 consists of 19 residues.